The 18 T cell receptor beta chains below all came from one sample that was sequenced in a study of cytomegalovirus exposure and HLA in healthy donors. Vbeta (60) and Jbeta (13) primers were used in the PCR. The table came from immunoSEQ multiplex PCR; TCRdb's copy has only in-frame clones and leaves some out. The sample yields roughly 120,000 clones, around two thirds seen once. The sequenced sample was PBMCs. These receptor sequences come from a man between 60 and 75 years old in good health and CMV-seropositive.

The V call is TRBV6-5, the J call TRBJ1-2; D is undetermined. Trimming removed 2 bases from V and 4 bases from J, with 11 bases in between. Germline lookup yields CDR1 MNHEY and CDR2 SVGAGI. This CDR3 contains 14 residues. The CDR3 loop reads CASSYGGRSYGYTF. CDR3 nucleotide sequence: TGTGCCAGCAGTTACGGTGGGCGCAGCTATGGCTACACCTTC.

The chain recombines TRBV11-3 with TRBJ2-1, with 8 bases lining up with TRBD2. Germline CDR1 SGHNT, CDR2 YENEEA. This CDR3 comprises 15 residues. The J segment lost 3 bases and the V segment lost 5 bases, leaving 6 bases of the junction unmatched. CDR3: CASSGAGAIYNEQFF. The CDR3 DNA reads TGTGCCAGCAGCGGAGCGGGGGCGATCTACAATGAGCAGTTCTTC.

The V gene is TRBV19, the J gene TRBJ2-3, with 10 bases lining up with TRBD2. The CDR3 length is 14 residues. Germline trimming cut 7 bases from V and 4 bases from J; bases unmatched to any gene: 5. The germline V gene has CDR1 LNHDA and CDR2 SQIVND (reference sequence). This CDR3 reads CASTSLAGADTQYF. DNA of the CDR3: TGTGCCAGTACCTCCCTAGCGGGGGCAGATACGCAGTATTTT.

The chain employs TRBV27 and TRBJ1-2; 9 bases agree with TRBD1. Germline CDR1 is MNHEY and CDR2 is SMNVEV (reference sequence). V lost 6 bases and J lost 7; bases outside the gene matches: 6. The CDR3 spans 13 residues. CDR3 sequence (DNA): TGTGCCAGCAGGCCCACAGGGGGCTCTGGCTACACCTTC. This encodes CASRPTGGSGYTF.

The rearrangement links TRBV7-9 to TRBJ2-1; no reliable D call. Per the germline V gene, CDR1 is SEHNR and CDR2 is FQNEAQ (reference sequence). The V and J ends lost 1 base and 7 bases respectively, with 20 bases between them. The CDR3 loop spans 17 amino acids. CDR3 coding DNA: TGTGCCAGCAGCTTAGTAGTTCGGCAGGCCACCGTTAATGAGCAGTTCTTC. Protein: CASSLVVRQATVNEQFF. The entire variable domain, with the rest obtained from reference TRBV7-9 and TRBJ2-1, is as follows: DTGVSQNPRHKITKRGQNVTFRCDPISEHNRLYWYRQTLGQGPEFLTYFQNEAQLEKSRLLSDRFSAERPKGSFSTLEIQRTEQGDSAMYLCASSLVVRQATVNEQFFGPGTRLTVL.

V usage is TRBV18 and J usage is TRBJ2-5, with TRBD1 matching 8 bases. Trimming at V came to 3 bases and at J to 4 bases, leaving 1 base not matched to a gene. The germline CDR1 and CDR2 sequences are KGHSH and LQKENI. This CDR3 has 13 amino acids. CDR3 bases: TGTGCCAGCTCACCCACAGGGGGAGAGACCCAGTACTTC. It specifies CASSPTGGETQYF.

V gene TRBV9 combines with J gene TRBJ2-5; TRBD1 agrees at 7 bases. CDR1 is SGDLS and CDR2 is YYNGEE in the germline V gene. CDR3 size: 14 residues. J gave up 4 bases and V 3 bases, and 6 bases lay outside the gene matches. DNA of the CDR3: TGTGCCAGCAGCGCCGGGACAGTGCGAGAGACCCAGTACTTC. It encodes CASSAGTVRETQYF.

This clone was observed a few times. The chain combines TRBV30 with TRBJ1-1; tentative D call: TRBD1 (5 bases). V was shortened by 2 bases and J by 5 bases, with 9 bases between the two germline ends. Germline V lookup: CDR1 GTSNPN, CDR2 SVGIG (reference sequence). The CDR3 is 12 residues long. The CDR3: CAWSYGGTEAFF. The CDR3 region has the DNA TGTGCCTGGAGTTACGGGGGAACTGAAGCTTTCTTT.

The chain employs TRBV6-5 and TRBJ1-1, with D unresolved. Trimming pared 5 bases from V and 4 bases from J, leaving 8 bases between. CDR1 is MNHEY, CDR2 SVGAGI, per germline. This CDR3 region has 12 residues. The CDR3 spells CASSGRVTEAFF. CDR3 bases: TGTGCCAGCAGTGGGAGGGTCACTGAAGCTTTCTTT.

Regarding this clone: A junction boundary mismatches the germline segment, possibly from a read error. This chain uses TRBV9 with TRBJ2-1; 11 bases are a match to TRBD1. The CDR3 contains 17 residues. Germline CDR1 reads SGDLS; CDR2 reads YYNGEE. CDR3 in DNA: TGTGCCAGCAACGTAGCCGGGACAGGGGGGGCCTACAATGAGCAGTTCTTC. Residues: CASNVAGTGGAYNEQFF.

The chain recombines TRBV2 with TRBJ2-2; D gene ambiguous. The CDR3 has 12 residues. Trimming removed 2 bases from V and 9 bases from J, with 7 bases in between. CDR1 is SNHLY, CDR2 FYNNEI, per germline. CDR3 residues: CASSEMRRELFF. The CDR3 bases are TGTGCCAGCAGTGAAATGCGCCGGGAGCTGTTTTTT.

The rearrangement joins TRBV4-1 to TRBJ1-5, with TRBD1 matching over 11 bases. This CDR3 has 15 residues. Germline V lookup: CDR1 MGHRA, CDR2 YSYEKL. V gave up 1 base and J gave up 7 bases; unmatched junction bases: 3. This CDR3 is CASSQGTGGFQPQHF. The CDR3 DNA follows: TGCGCCAGCAGCCAAGGGACAGGGGGCTTCCAGCCCCAGCATTTT.

The chain uses TRBV9 and TRBJ2-1, with D tentatively TRBD1 (5 bases). This CDR3 region has 17 residues. Trimming took 0 bases from V and 2 from J, leaving 15 bases between them. The germline CDR1 and CDR2 sequences are SGDLS and YYNGEE. CDR3 sequence: CASSVAIGQGTYNEQFF. CDR3 DNA sequence: TGTGCCAGCAGCGTAGCTATAGGGCAGGGTACCTACAATGAGCAGTTCTTC. Based on the CDR3 plus reference TRBV9 and TRBJ2-1, the full variable domain is DSGVTQTPKHLITATGQRVTLRCSPRSGDLSVYWYQQSLDQGLQFLIQYYNGEERAKGNILERFSAQQFPDLHSELNLSSLELGDSALYFCASSVAIGQGTYNEQFFGPGTRLTVL.

This rearrangement joins TRBV4-2 to TRBJ1-1, with D possibly matching TRBD1 (6 bases). The germline CDR1 and CDR2 sequences are LGHNA and YNFKEQ. The CDR3 extends over 15 amino acids. Trimming left V 4 bases short and J 2 bases short, with 14 bases between. The CDR3 DNA sequence: TGTGCCAGCAGCCCCCTAGGACAGAATAACACTGAAGCTTTCTTT. It codes for CASSPLGQNNTEAFF.

The chain employs TRBV9 and TRBJ1-1, with TRBD1 identical over 8 bases. The germline gives CDR1 SGDLS, CDR2 YYNGEE. The CDR3 sequence is 19 residues long. Trimming took 0 bases from V and 0 from J; bases not matched to a gene: 13. The CDR3 DNA reads TGTGCCAGCAGCGTAGAGGAACAAGGCCAGGGGGCGTTGAACACTGAAGCTTTCTTT. Its translation is CASSVEEQGQGALNTEAFF.

The chain is built from TRBV4-1 and TRBJ2-1; D is undetermined. The V gene's germline CDR1 is MGHRA and CDR2 YSYEKL. The CDR3 sequence is 13 residues long. Trimming took off 0 bases at V and 7 bases at J, with 7 bases between the two ends. CDR3 sequence reads: CASSQDRLNEQFF. CDR3 nucleotide sequence: TGCGCCAGCAGCCAAGATCGGTTAAATGAGCAGTTCTTC.

The chain has TRBV7-3 and TRBJ2-7; 7 nucleotides align to TRBD1. Germline lookup yields CDR1 SGHTA and CDR2 FQGTGA. Unmatched junction bases numbered 0, after V lost 2 bases and J lost 2 bases. This CDR3 has 13 amino acids. In DNA form, the CDR3 reads TGTGCCAGCAGCTTAGACAGGGCCTACGAGCAGTACTTC. Its protein product is CASSLDRAYEQYF.

The CDR3 DNA sequence: TGCGCCAGCAGCTTGGACGTGGGGGCCTCAGAGACCCAGTACTTC. It yields the protein CASSLDVGASETQYF. The rearrangement joins TRBV5-1 to TRBJ2-5, with D possibly being TRBD1 (6 bases). Trimming removed 0 bases at V and 4 bases at J, with 13 bases between. CDR1 is SGHRS, CDR2 YFSETQ, per germline. CDR3 length: 15 residues.